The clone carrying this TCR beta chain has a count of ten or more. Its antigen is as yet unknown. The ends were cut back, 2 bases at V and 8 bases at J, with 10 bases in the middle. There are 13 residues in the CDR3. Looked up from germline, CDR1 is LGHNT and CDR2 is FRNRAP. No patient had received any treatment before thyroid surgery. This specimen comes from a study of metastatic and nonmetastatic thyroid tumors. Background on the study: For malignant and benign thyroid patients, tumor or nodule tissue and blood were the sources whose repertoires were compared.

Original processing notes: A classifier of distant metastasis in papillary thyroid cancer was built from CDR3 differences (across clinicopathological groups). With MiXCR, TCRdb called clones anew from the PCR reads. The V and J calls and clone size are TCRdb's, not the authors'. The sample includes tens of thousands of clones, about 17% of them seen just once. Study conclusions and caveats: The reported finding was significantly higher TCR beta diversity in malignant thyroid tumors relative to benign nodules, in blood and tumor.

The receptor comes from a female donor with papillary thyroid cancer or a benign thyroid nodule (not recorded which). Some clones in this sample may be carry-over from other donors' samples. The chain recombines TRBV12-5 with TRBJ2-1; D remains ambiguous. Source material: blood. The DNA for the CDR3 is TGTGCTAGTGGTTTGAGAGGCCGACATGAGCAGTTCTTC. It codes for CASGLRGRHEQFF. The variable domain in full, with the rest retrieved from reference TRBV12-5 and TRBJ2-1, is DARVTQTPRHKVTEMGQEVTMRCQPILGHNTVFWYRQTMMQGLELLAYFRNRAPLDDSGMPKDRFSAEMPDATLATLKIQPSEPRDSAVYFCASGLRGRHEQFFGPGTRLTVL.